Below are 27 T cell receptor beta chains sequenced from a single sample in a study of Graves' ophthalmopathy and Graves' hyperthyroidism. Amplifying from RNA transcripts, the study obtained TCR beta CDR3 regions. RT-PCR in the first round used HTBI primers; a second-round multiplex PCR followed. MiXCR was run by TCRdb on the multiplex PCR reads, yielding one entry per CDR3 protein. The top ten hold roughly 12% of the sample, which has about 340,000 distinct CDR3 sequences, 15% to 20% seen once. Sequences were obtained from peripheral blood. The receptors come from an adult man with Graves' ophthalmopathy.

This clonotype was observed at least ten times. The chain couples TRBV9 to TRBJ1-5; no definite D call. Trimming shortened V by 0 bases and J by 5 bases, and 6 bases separated the two germline ends. The CDR3 runs 13 residues. CDR1 and CDR2 from the germline V gene are SGDLS and YYNGEE. The CDR3: CASSVAPDQPQHF. The CDR3 nucleotides read TGTGCCAGCAGCGTAGCCCCAGATCAGCCCCAGCATTTT. The whole variable domain, filled in from reference TRBV9 and TRBJ1-5, reads DSGVTQTPKHLITATGQRVTLRCSPRSGDLSVYWYQQSLDQGLQFLIQYYNGEERAKGNILERFSAQQFPDLHSELNLSSLELGDSALYFCASSVAPDQPQHFGDGTRLSIL.

The genes are TRBV28 and TRBJ2-5; 7 positions agree with TRBD2. Germline V gives CDR1 MDHEN, CDR2 SYDVKM. The CDR3 is 16 residues long. Unmatched junction bases numbered 13, after V lost 4 bases and J lost 5 bases. The CDR3 coding sequence is TGTGCCAGCAGTTCGCGTGGGAGGGCCCTCGGGGAGACCCAGTACTTC. Translating gives CASSSRGRALGETQYF.

The J gene is TRBJ2-7, the V gene TRBV4-2; D gene ambiguous. The CDR3 sequence is 14 residues long. Germline loops: CDR1 LGHNA, CDR2 YNFKEQ. With 0 bases removed from V and 0 bases from J, the gap between germline ends came to 6 bases. The CDR3 region is CASSQDAASYEQYF. CDR3 nucleotide sequence: TGTGCCAGCAGCCAAGATGCCGCCTCCTACGAGCAGTACTTC.

This clonotype was found many times. The chain uses TRBV4-2 and TRBJ2-7; 8 bases map to TRBD2. The length of the CDR3 is 15 residues. Germline lookup yields CDR1 LGHNA and CDR2 YNFKEQ. V lost 1 base and J lost 5; bases outside the gene matches: 7. The CDR3 nucleotides read TGTGCCAGCAGCCAAGTTCCGGGAGGGCCCCACGAGCAGTACTTC. Amino acids: CASSQVPGGPHEQYF.

This clonotype was found many times. V is TRBV20-1 and J is TRBJ2-5; TRBD2 matches at 11 bases. V dropped 5 bases and J dropped 5; count of bases not matched to a gene: 7. The CDR3 is 14 residues long. The V gene's germline CDR1 is DFQATT and CDR2 SNEGSKA (reference sequence). The CDR3 DNA reads as TGCAGTGCTCGAGCACTAGCGGGAGCGGAGACCCAGTACTTC. Amino acid sequence: CSARALAGAETQYF.

Many counts were recorded for this clonotype. The V gene is TRBV19, the J gene TRBJ1-1, with 8 bases matching TRBD1. The ends lost 3 bases at V and 4 bases at J; junction bases unmatched: 16. Germline CDR1 and CDR2: LNHDA and SQIVND (reference sequence). The CDR3 runs 18 residues. CDR3 protein: CASSILDRGPWVGTEAFF. CDR3 in DNA: TGTGCCAGTAGTATCCTTGACAGGGGCCCTTGGGTGGGCACTGAAGCTTTCTTT.

This clonotype was recorded at least ten times. This rearrangement joins TRBV7-6 to TRBJ2-7, with 8 bases identical to TRBD1. The CDR3 is 14 residues long. The J segment lost 2 bases and the V segment lost 5 bases, leaving 5 bases of the junction unmatched. Per germline, CDR1 SGHVS and CDR2 FNYEAQ. The CDR3 coding sequence is TGTGCCAGCAGCGACCGGGACAGGACCTACGAGCAGTACTTC. Amino acids: CASSDRDRTYEQYF.

This clonotype was counted ten times or more. The V call is TRBV4-1, the J call TRBJ2-7; D is ambiguous. The germline V gene has CDR1 MGHRA and CDR2 YSYEKL. This CDR3 contains 15 residues. V was cut by 0 bases and J by 6 bases, with 15 bases left in between. Here the CDR3 reads CASSQEEGWTIEQYF. Here the CDR3 DNA reads TGCGCCAGCAGCCAAGAGGAAGGCTGGACGATCGAGCAGTACTTC.

The V call is TRBV6-2 or TRBV6-3, the J call TRBJ1-2, with no clear D. Deletions cut 0 bases from V and 7 bases from J, with 9 bases between. In germline, CDR1 is MNHEY, CDR2 SVGEGT. This CDR3 has 13 residues. CDR3 amino acids: CASSYSSGTGYTF. CDR3 sequence (DNA): TGTGCCAGCAGTTACTCGTCAGGAACTGGCTACACCTTC.

This clonotype was counted many times. The rearrangement joins TRBV29-1 to TRBJ2-7; TRBD1 agrees at 10 bases. Germline trimming cut 5 bases from V and 0 bases from J; bases unmatched to any gene: 7. This CDR3 is built from 15 residues. Germline V gene sequence: CDR1 SQVTM, CDR2 ANQGSEA. The CDR3 reads CSVTPGTGASYEQYF. CDR3 nucleotides: TGCAGCGTTACGCCAGGGACAGGGGCCTCCTACGAGCAGTACTTC.

This clonotype was counted at least ten times. The chain uses TRBV20-1 and TRBJ1-5; weak D call: TRBD1 (6 bases). The CDR3 extends over 13 amino acids. CDR1 and CDR2 from the germline V gene are DFQATT and SNEGSKA (reference sequence). V was cut by 1 base and J by 2 bases, with 6 bases left in between. CDR3 sequence reads: CSARAGGNQPQHF. DNA for the CDR3: TGCAGTGCTAGAGCAGGGGGCAATCAGCCCCAGCATTTT.

This clonotype was observed many times. V and J are TRBV12-3 or TRBV12-4 and TRBJ2-7, with 9 bases identical to TRBD1. After removal of 5 bases from V and 2 bases from J, the junction contained 4 bases not matched to a gene. The CDR3 has 14 amino acids. This CDR3 is CASSNRDRAYEQYF. Written as DNA, the CDR3 is TGTGCCAGCAGTAACCGGGACAGGGCCTACGAGCAGTACTTC.

This clonotype was observed many times. The V gene is TRBV30, the J gene TRBJ2-7, with D perhaps TRBD1 or TRBD2 (5 bases each). The CDR3 runs 11 residues. Trimming left V 8 bases short and J 5 bases short, with 13 bases between. From germline, CDR1 is GTSNPN and CDR2 SVGIG (reference sequence). This chain's CDR3 is CAGGSPDEQYF. The CDR3, as DNA: TGTGCCGGGGGTAGCCCCGACGAGCAGTACTTC.

This clonotype was picked up many times. V and J are TRBV27 and TRBJ1-5; 8 bases are shared with TRBD1. This CDR3 comprises 17 residues. V was clipped by 4 bases and J by 1 base; unmatched bases: 9. Germline CDR1 MNHEY, CDR2 SMNVEV (reference sequence). CDR3 in amino acids: CASSSGRGRGSNQPQHF. In nucleotides, the CDR3 is TGTGCCAGCAGTTCAGGCAGGGGGCGCGGAAGCAATCAGCCCCAGCATTTT.

This clonotype was recorded many times. The CDR3 sequence: CASSGTRSQETQYF. The CDR3 DNA reads as TGTGCCAGCAGTGGGACGCGGAGCCAAGAGACCCAGTACTTC. This sequence joins TRBV6-1 and TRBJ2-5; D remains unclear. This CDR3 spans 14 amino acids. Germline CDR1 reads MNHNS; CDR2 reads SASEGT. V was pared by 4 bases and J by 1 base, with 10 bases between.

The V call is TRBV20-1, the J call TRBJ2-7, with TRBD1 matching 9 bases. Trimming removed 3 bases from V and 4 bases from J; junction bases left unmatched: 7. The CDR3 sequence is 14 residues long. Germline CDR1 and CDR2: DFQATT and SNEGSKA (reference sequence). In DNA form, the CDR3 reads TGCAGTGCTAGCCCCCGGGACAGGGAGTACGAGCAGTACTTC. Translated: CSASPRDREYEQYF.

This clonotype has at least ten counts. The V call is TRBV19, the J call TRBJ1-1; D call uncertain. With 3 bases removed from V and 1 base from J, the gap between germline ends came to 9 bases. CDR3 length: 14 residues. From germline, CDR1 is LNHDA and CDR2 SQIVND (reference sequence). CDR3 coding DNA: TGTGCCAGTAGTATCTCGGCAGGGAACACTGAAGCTTTCTTT. Its translation is CASSISAGNTEAFF.

This clonotype was recorded at least ten times. The chain links TRBV2 to TRBJ1-1; D call uncertain. The CDR3 consists of 14 residues. Trimming cost V 3 bases and J 6 bases, with 14 bases left between them. The germline V gene has CDR1 SNHLY and CDR2 FYNNEI. The CDR3 is CASSDLRVPPEAFF. The CDR3 DNA sequence: TGTGCCAGCAGTGATCTAAGGGTTCCCCCTGAAGCTTTCTTT.

Many counts were recorded for this clonotype. This chain links TRBV6-5 with TRBJ2-5; TRBD1 agrees at 9 bases. The CDR3 sequence is 15 residues long. Germline CDR1 is MNHEY and CDR2 is SVGAGI. V shed 0 bases and J 5 bases; nucleotides not matched to a gene: 4. The CDR3 here is CASSYSSTGGETQYF. The CDR3 nucleotides read TGTGCCAGCAGTTACTCGTCGACAGGGGGGGAGACCCAGTACTTC.

This clonotype was seen repeatedly, ten times or more. The chain links TRBV2 to TRBJ1-2; 9 bases are shared with TRBD1. V shed 11 bases, J shed 6 bases, and the junction held 13 bases outside the gene matches. From germline, CDR1 is SNHLY and CDR2 FYNNEI. The CDR3 is 14 amino acids. The CDR3 reads CAGSQTGGRDGYTF. The CDR3 nucleotides are TGTGCCGGGAGCCAGACAGGGGGTCGAGATGGCTACACCTTC.

This clonotype occurred many times. V is TRBV27 and J is TRBJ1-5; D gene uncertain. From germline, CDR1 is MNHEY and CDR2 SMNVEV (reference sequence). This CDR3 is 14 amino acids long. V lost 1 base and J 3 bases, leaving 7 bases between the germline ends. CDR3 sequence (DNA): TGTGCCAGCAGTTTATTGGGTATCAATCAGCCCCAGCATTTT. As protein: CASSLLGINQPQHF.

This clonotype was picked up many times. The chain links TRBV6-5 to TRBJ1-3; D gene uncertain. This CDR3 region has 14 residues. V was shortened by 0 bases and J by 4 bases, with 7 bases between the two germline ends. Germline CDR1 reads MNHEY; CDR2 reads SVGAGI. The DNA for the CDR3 is TGTGCCAGCAGTTACTCAGAGTTAGGAAACACCATATATTTT. This gives the protein CASSYSELGNTIYF.

This chain links TRBV28 with TRBJ2-7, with D possibly being TRBD2 (7 bases). The V gene lost 5 bases and the J gene lost 4 bases, with 15 bases spanning the gap. This CDR3 has 14 residues. CDR1 MDHEN and CDR2 SYDVKM come from the germline V gene. Here the CDR3 DNA reads TGTGCCAGCAGTGGGTCCGGGGGGCAATACGAGCAGTACTTC. Amino acid sequence: CASSGSGGQYEQYF.

This clonotype was detected ten times or more. This chain links TRBV28 with TRBJ1-1; 10 bases are a match to TRBD1. Trimming took 5 bases from V and 0 from J; bases not matched to a gene: 6. Germline V lookup: CDR1 MDHEN, CDR2 SYDVKM. This CDR3 comprises 16 residues. The CDR3 loop reads CASSPDRGPMNTEAFF. CDR3 bases: TGTGCCAGCAGTCCCGACAGGGGGCCCATGAACACTGAAGCTTTCTTT.

V usage is TRBV9 and J usage is TRBJ2-5, with TRBD2 as a possible D gene (7 bases). This CDR3 region has 15 residues. Germline V gene sequence: CDR1 SGDLS, CDR2 YYNGEE. V was shortened by 4 bases and J by 5 bases, with 18 bases between the two germline ends. The CDR3 sequence is CASSSWGGLRETQYF. The CDR3 DNA is TGTGCCAGCAGCTCCTGGGGGGGGCTGCGTGAGACCCAGTACTTC.

This clonotype was detected many times. The chain joins TRBV28 to TRBJ1-1, with a tentative D call TRBD1 (5 bases). V was pared by 4 bases and J by 1 base, with 13 bases between. The germline V gene has CDR1 MDHEN and CDR2 SYDVKM. This CDR3 is 15 amino acids long. CDR3 sequence: CASSYSPRANTEAFF. In DNA, the CDR3 is TGTGCCAGCAGTTATAGCCCCAGGGCGAACACTGAAGCTTTCTTT. Full variable domain (rest looked up from reference TRBV28 and TRBJ1-1): DVKVTQSSRYLVKRTGEKVFLECVQDMDHENMFWYRQDPGLGLRLIYFSYDVKMKEKGDIPEGYSVSREKKERFSLILESASTNQTSMYLCASSYSPRANTEAFFGQGTRLTVV.

This clonotype was seen many times. The chain combines TRBV5-1 with TRBJ2-7; TRBD1 matches at 10 bases. Germline V gene lookup returns CDR1 SGHRS and CDR2 YFSETQ. J gave up 5 bases and V 0 bases, and 5 bases lay outside the gene matches. The CDR3 length is 15 residues. The CDR3 region is CASSLETGGFDEQYF. CDR3 DNA: TGCGCCAGCAGCTTGGAGACAGGGGGCTTCGACGAGCAGTACTTC.